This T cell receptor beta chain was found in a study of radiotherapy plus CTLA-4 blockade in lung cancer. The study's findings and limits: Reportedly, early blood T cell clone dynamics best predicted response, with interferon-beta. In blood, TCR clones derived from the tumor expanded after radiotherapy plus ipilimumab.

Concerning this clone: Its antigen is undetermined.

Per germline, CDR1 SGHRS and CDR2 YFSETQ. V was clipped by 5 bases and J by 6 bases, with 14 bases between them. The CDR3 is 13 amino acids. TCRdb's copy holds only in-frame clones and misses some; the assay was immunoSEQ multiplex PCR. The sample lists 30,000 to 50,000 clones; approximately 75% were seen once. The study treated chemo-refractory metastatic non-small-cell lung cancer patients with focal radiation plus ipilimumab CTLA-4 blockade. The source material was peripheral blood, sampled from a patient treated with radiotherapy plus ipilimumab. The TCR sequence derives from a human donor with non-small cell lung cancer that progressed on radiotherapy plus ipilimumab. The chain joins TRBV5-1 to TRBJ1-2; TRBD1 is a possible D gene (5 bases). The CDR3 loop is CASRPPGSHGYTF. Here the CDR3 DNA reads TGCGCCAGCAGGCCCCCAGGGTCTCATGGCTACACCTTC.